A selection of T cell receptor beta chains follows, all from one sample in a study of T cell responses to AZD1222 COVID-19 vaccine. Using immunoSEQ multiplex PCR, the repertoire was profiled, and TCRdb retains in-frame clones only, with some absent. The sample carries over 200,000 clones, about 95% recorded once. The source material was peripheral blood, sampled 28 days after the second dose of the MenACWY control vaccine. The receptors stem from an adult who received the MenACWY meningococcal vaccine as a control. CDR3s include the opening cysteine and the closing phenylalanine or tryptophan. D genes are given only for firm matches. The listing skips clone size in some rows; elsewhere it reads once, few, many or a size class.

size,V,length,J,D,DNA,CDR3
.,TRBV19,15,TRBJ1-1,TRBD1,TGTGCCAGTAGTATGGAGACAGGGGTTAACACTGAAGCTTTCTTT,CASSMETGVNTEAFF
.,TRBV5-1,15,TRBJ2-3,.,TGCGCCAGCAGCTTGGTTGCCAAGAGCACAGATACGCAGTATTTT,CASSLVAKSTDTQYF
.,TRBV9,16,TRBJ2-1,.,TGTGCCAGCAGCGTAGGGGCTAAAACCTCTCACAATGAGCAGTTCTTC,CASSVGAKTSHNEQFF
.,TRBV7-2,16,TRBJ1-3,.,TGTGCCAGCAGCTTACGACAGGCGCCCTCTGGAAACACCATATATTTT,CASSLRQAPSGNTIYF
few,TRBV12-3/TRBV12-4,12,TRBJ1-6,.,TGTGCCAGCAGTGGGGCGAATTCACCCCTCCACTTT,CASSGANSPLHF
.,TRBV3-1/TRBV3-2,16,TRBJ2-5,TRBD1,TGTGCCAGCAGCCCTTTTAGCGGGACAGGGGGGGAGACCCAGTACTTC,CASSPFSGTGGETQYF
.,TRBV5-4,17,TRBJ2-3,TRBD2,TGTGCCAGCAGCCGCTCGGCGCTAGCGGGGAGTACAGATACGCAGTATTTT,CASSRSALAGSTDTQYF
.,TRBV5-1,15,TRBJ2-3,.,TGCGCCAGCAGCGAACTAGCAGGGTCCGTAGATACGCAGTATTTT,CASSELAGSVDTQYF
.,TRBV18,12,TRBJ2-5,.,TGTGCCAGCTCACCGGAGGGTGGGACCCAGTACTTC,CASSPEGGTQYF
.,TRBV3-1/TRBV3-2,16,TRBJ2-3,TRBD2,TGTGCCAGCGGGGGGGGAACACGGGACGGCACAGATACGCAGTATTTT,CASGGGTRDGTDTQYF
.,TRBV12-3/TRBV12-4,13,TRBJ2-1,.,TGTGCAACTACCCAGGGCTCCTACAATGAGCAGTTCTTC,CATTQGSYNEQFF
.,TRBV7-9,13,TRBJ1-4,.,TGTGCCAGCAGCTTTGTTCCAAATGAAAAACTGTTTTTT,CASSFVPNEKLFF
.,TRBV9,17,TRBJ2-2,.,TGTGCCAGCAGCGTAGTGTCGGGGATCTGGAACATCGGGGAGCTGTTTTTT,CASSVVSGIWNIGELFF
.,TRBV27,15,TRBJ2-1,TRBD2,TGTGCCAGCAGTCTCGGGACTAGCGGGGTCAATGAGCAGTTCTTC,CASSLGTSGVNEQFF
once,TRBV7-8,13,TRBJ2-7,.,TGTGCCAGCAGCTTCGTGGAGGGCTACGAGCAGTACTTC,CASSFVEGYEQYF
.,TRBV29-1,13,TRBJ1-1,.,TGCAGCGTTGAAGCTTTAATGAACACTGAAGCTTTCTTT,CSVEALMNTEAFF
.,TRBV6-5,14,TRBJ1-1,.,TGTGCCAGCAGCTCCCCAGGGAGGGGCACTGAAGCTTTCTTT,CASSSPGRGTEAFF
.,TRBV6-5,14,TRBJ2-5,TRBD2,TGTGCCAGCAGTCCTAGCGGGAGGGCCAAGACCCAGTACTTC,CASSPSGRAKTQYF
.,TRBV10-3,15,TRBJ2-1,TRBD2,TGTGCCATCAGTGGGGAGGGGCCCGGGTACAATGAGCAGTTCTTC,CAISGEGPGYNEQFF
.,TRBV19,14,TRBJ1-6,.,TGTGCCAGTAGAAAATACAGTAGTCGGTCACCCCTCCACTTT,CASRKYSSRSPLHF
.,TRBV7-9,15,TRBJ2-1,.,TGTGCCAGCAGCTCAATTGGTGGGCGGGGGCATGAGCAGTTCTTC,CASSSIGGRGHEQFF
.,TRBV18,14,TRBJ2-5,TRBD1,TGTGCCAGCTCACTCACAGGGGGCTGGGAGACCCAGTACTTC,CASSLTGGWETQYF
.,TRBV15,17,TRBJ1-5,.,TGTGCCACCAGCAGGGATGGGGGGGCGGATGGCAATCAGCCCCAGCATTTT,CATSRDGGADGNQPQHF
.,TRBV7-2,14,TRBJ2-2,.,TGTGCCAGCAGCAAGTCACAGGTTCCCGGGGAGCTGTTTTTT,CASSKSQVPGELFF
.,TRBV27,16,TRBJ1-2,.,TGTGCCAGCAGTTCTTTCGGGTCAGGGCGAATCTATGGCTACACCTTC,CASSSFGSGRIYGYTF
.,TRBV6-5,15,TRBJ2-1,.,TGTGCCAGCAGTCCCGCCTCCGTCCTAACTCACGGGCAGTTCTTC,CASSPASVLTHGQFF
.,TRBV4-3,15,TRBJ2-6,TRBD1,TGCGCCAGCAGCCAGAGGGACAGGCGAGTTAACGTCCTGACTTTC,CASSQRDRRVNVLTF
.,TRBV19,18,TRBJ1-2,TRBD1,TGTGCCAGTAGTCTTCGGGACAGCGACCTCCCGGGGGCCTATGGCTACACCTTC,CASSLRDSDLPGAYGYTF
.,TRBV6-5,11,TRBJ2-2,.,TGTGCCAGCAGGACCGCCGGGGAGCTGTTTTTT,CASRTAGELFF
.,TRBV28,16,TRBJ2-4,TRBD2,TGTGCCAGCAGTGCCTCCGGGACTAGCGTTGAAAACATTCAGTACTTC,CASSASGTSVENIQYF
.,TRBV4-2,19,TRBJ2-4,TRBD2,TGTGCCAGCAGCCAAAGGGGGGTTGGGCTAGCGGGTCATATAAACATTCAGTACTTC,CASSQRGVGLAGHINIQYF
.,TRBV21-1,14,TRBJ1-5,.,TGTGCCAGCAGCAACGACATCCCGAAGGAGCCCCAGCATTTT,CASSNDIPKEPQHF
.,TRBV19,13,TRBJ2-5,TRBD1,TGTGCCAGTAGTACTCGACAGGGGGAGACCCAGTACTTC,CASSTRQGETQYF
.,TRBV5-1,15,TRBJ1-5,.,TGCGCCAGCAGCTTGGTAACAGGACGCAATCAGCCCCAGCATTTT,CASSLVTGRNQPQHF
.,TRBV28,13,TRBJ1-5,.,TGTGCCAGCCTCACGGGAGTGGGTTCGCCCCAGCATTTT,CASLTGVGSPQHF
.,TRBV9,15,TRBJ1-1,TRBD1,TGTGCCAGCAGCGTCGGGGACAGGATTGACACTGAAGCTTTCTTT,CASSVGDRIDTEAFF
.,TRBV28,14,TRBJ1-5,.,TGTGCCAGCGACTACAGGCCATTAAATCAGCCCCAGCATTTT,CASDYRPLNQPQHF
.,TRBV4-3,11,TRBJ1-1,.,TGCGCCAGCAGCCAAGATAACACCCGAAAATTT,CASSQDNTRKF
.,TRBV28,12,TRBJ2-1,.,TGTGCCAGCAGCCGAGGATGGGATGAGCAGTTCTTC,CASSRGWDEQFF
.,TRBV28,12,TRBJ1-5,.,TGTGCCAGCACCCTCGAAAATCAGCCCCAGCATTTT,CASTLENQPQHF
.,TRBV7-9,12,TRBJ1-1,.,TGTGCCAGCAGCATAGTTAGCCAGGAAGCTTTCTTT,CASSIVSQEAFF
.,TRBV10-3,18,TRBJ2-3,TRBD2,TGTGCCATCAGTCCTAGGGGACTAGCGGATGCGACAGGAAATACGCAGTATTTT,CAISPRGLADATGNTQYF
.,TRBV28,15,TRBJ1-1,.,TGTGCCAGCAGTTTAAGGCCCTGGGGTGACACTGAAGCTTTCTTT,CASSLRPWGDTEAFF
.,TRBV28,15,TRBJ1-2,.,TGTGCCAGCAGTTTTGCCAGCCTGGGTCACTATGGCTACACCTTC,CASSFASLGHYGYTF
.,TRBV6-2/TRBV6-3,15,TRBJ2-1,.,TGTGCCAGCAGTTTCGTGGGACTGGCGGGCGATGAGCAGTTCTTC,CASSFVGLAGDEQFF
few,TRBV10-3,15,TRBJ2-3,TRBD2,TGTGCCATCAGTGAAAGCGGGGGGGCCACAGATACGCAGTATTTT,CAISESGGATDTQYF
.,TRBV12-3/TRBV12-4,13,TRBJ1-4,.,TGTGCCAGCAGCCCCGGACCTAGGGAAAAACTGTTTTTT,CASSPGPREKLFF
.,TRBV19,13,TRBJ1-2,.,TGTGCCAGTAGTATGGAGGCTAACTATGGCTACACCTTC,CASSMEANYGYTF
.,TRBV6-5,15,TRBJ1-1,.,TGTGCCAGCAGTTATATCGGGGCCCGAAACACTGAAGCTTTCTTT,CASSYIGARNTEAFF
.,TRBV28,18,TRBJ1-2,TRBD1,TGTGCCAGCAGTTGGTCCCGCCCGGAGGGACAGGTGGTCTCCGGCTACACCTTC,CASSWSRPEGQVVSGYTF
.,TRBV4-3,12,TRBJ2-1,.,TGCGCCAGCAGCCAAGACTACAATGAGCAGTTCTTC,CASSQDYNEQFF
.,TRBV6-2/TRBV6-3,18,TRBJ1-5,TRBD1,TGTGCCAGCAGTTTCTCCGGGACAGGGAGAATTGGCAATCAGCCCCAGCATTTT,CASSFSGTGRIGNQPQHF
once,TRBV7-3,16,TRBJ1-2,.,TGTGCCAGCAGCTTAACGGTCGCAGGAACGAACTATGGCTACACCTTC,CASSLTVAGTNYGYTF
.,TRBV6-2/TRBV6-3,16,TRBJ2-3,TRBD2,TGTGCCAGCAGCCGTAGCGGGGGGGCCACCACAGATACGCAGTATTTT,CASSRSGGATTDTQYF
.,TRBV5-1,15,TRBJ2-5,TRBD2,TGCGCCAGCAGCTTGGCGGCGGGGGAGCAAGAGACCCAGTACTTC,CASSLAAGEQETQYF